The 8 T cell receptor beta chains below all came from one sample that was sequenced in a study of shared clonotypes between healthy human individuals. The protocol was immunoSEQ multiplex PCR, while the TCRdb copy is restricted to in-frame clones and leaves out a portion. Of under 200,000 clones listed, 90% to 95% were seen once; the top ten hold 0.067%. Source material: naive CD4+ T cells sorted from blood. Documented subset: CD45RA+ positively selected. These receptors were collected from a woman aged 25 to 45 in good health.

The V call is TRBV19, the J call TRBJ1-2; no firm D call. V shed 1 base and J shed 5 bases, with 11 bases lying between them. The CDR3 is made up of 14 amino acids. Germline CDR1 reads LNHDA; CDR2 reads SQIVND (reference sequence). Written as DNA, the CDR3 is TGTGCCAGTAGTATAGTTGGGCAGAGTTATGGCTACACCTTC. It is translated as CASSIVGQSYGYTF.

Of note for this clone: Other DNA sequences in the sample encode the same CDR3. V usage is TRBV29-1 and J usage is TRBJ1-1, with D maybe TRBD1 (5 bases). The CDR3 is made up of 12 amino acids. Germline values: CDR1 SQVTM, CDR2 ANQGSEA. Trimming shortened V by 4 bases and J by 1 base, and 7 bases separated the two germline ends. CDR3 in DNA: TGCAGCGTTGCTCAGGGGAACACTGAAGCTTTCTTT. Translated, it gives CSVAQGNTEAFF. Complete variable domain (other parts from reference TRBV29-1 and TRBJ1-1): SAVISQKPSRDICQRGTSLTIQCQVDSQVTMMFWYRQQPGQSLTLIATANQGSEATYESGFVIDKFPISRPNLTFSTLTVSNMSPEDSSIYLCSVAQGNTEAFFGQGTRLTVV.

The chain uses TRBV5-4 and TRBJ2-7, with TRBD1 matching over 9 bases. This CDR3 comprises 14 residues. Trimming cost V 4 bases and J 4 bases; bases outside gene matches: 6. Germline V gives CDR1 SGHNT, CDR2 YYREEE (reference sequence). CDR3 residues: CASSRTGGRYEQYF. CDR3 bases: TGTGCCAGCAGCCGTACAGGGGGCAGGTACGAGCAGTACTTC.

The CDR3 protein is CASSLVSIGELFF. The DNA of the CDR3 is TGTGCCAGCAGCTTAGTTTCTATAGGGGAGCTGTTTTTT. V is TRBV7-9 and J is TRBJ2-2; D remains ambiguous. The V and J ends lost 1 base and 8 bases respectively, with 8 bases between them. The CDR3 runs 13 residues. Per germline, CDR1 SEHNR and CDR2 FQNEAQ (reference sequence).

The chain combines TRBV4-1 with TRBJ2-5; D gene unclear. The germline V gene has CDR1 MGHRA and CDR2 YSYEKL. The CDR3 is 14 residues long. V was shortened by 5 bases and J by 4 bases, with 14 bases between the two germline ends. This CDR3 reads CASSAYSGRETQYF. Written as DNA, the CDR3 is TGCGCCAGCAGCGCCTATAGTGGCAGAGAGACCCAGTACTTC.

This clone has a single count. The rearrangement joins TRBV7-2 to TRBJ2-5; 7 bases fit TRBD1. The end of the DNA fits TRBJ2-7 better, so the J call may be wrong. This CDR3 is built from 14 residues. Germline-derived CDR1 and CDR2 are SGHTA and FQGNSA. DNA for the CDR3: TGTGCCAGCAGCTTATGGGACAGTTTGTACGAGCAGTACTTC. Residues: CASSLWDSLYEQYF.

Remarks on this clone: Other DNA sequences in this specimen translate into the identical CDR3. The chain recombines TRBV28 with TRBJ2-7; no firm D call. Germline CDR1 and CDR2: MDHEN and SYDVKM. Between the trimmed V and J ends, which lost 6 bases and 7 bases, there was a span of 22 bases. There are 15 residues in the CDR3. As DNA, the CDR3 is TGTGCCAGCAGCCCAGAGAGGTTGGTCTTCCATGAGCAGTACTTC. It is translated as CASSPERLVFHEQYF.

The rearrangement uses TRBV19 and TRBJ2-3; 10 bases align to TRBD1. CDR1 is LNHDA, CDR2 SQIVND, per germline (reference sequence). V dropped 6 bases and J dropped 0; count of bases not matched to a gene: 0. The CDR3 covers 14 residues. The CDR3 region is CASRGQGSTDTQYF. The CDR3 coding sequence is TGTGCCAGTAGGGGACAGGGGAGCACAGATACGCAGTATTTT.